A single sample gave rise to the 5 T cell receptor beta chains below, sequenced in a study of neurological immune-mediated disorders. TCRdb passed the 5' RACE reads through MiXCR, listing each CDR3 protein once. This repertoire shows under 100,000 distinct CDR3 sequences, about 13% found once; its top ten account for roughly 5%. Time point indicated: longitudinal time-point 2. The material sequenced was PBMCs. The receptors here all came from a female donor with HTLV-1-associated myelopathy (HAM/TSP).

This clonotype occurred many times. V gene TRBV5-1 combines with J gene TRBJ2-7; D may be TRBD2 (5 bases). V lost 4 bases to trimming and J lost 1 base, with 12 bases between them. This CDR3 has 14 amino acids. The germline V gene encodes CDR1 SGHRS and CDR2 YFSETQ. In DNA form, the CDR3 reads TGCGCCAGCAGCGCTACTAGTCCTTCCTACGAGCAGTACTTC. Translated, it gives CASSATSPSYEQYF. Drawing the rest from reference TRBV5-1 and TRBJ2-7, the complete variable domain is KAGVTQTPRYLIKTRGQQVTLSCSPISGHRSVSWYQQTPGQGLQFLFEYFSETQRNKGNFPGRFSGRQFSNSRSEMNVSTLELGDSALYLCASSATSPSYEQYFGPGTRLTVT.

This clonotype was seen repeatedly, ten times or more. The chain joins TRBV28 to TRBJ2-5; the match to TRBD1 covers 7 bases. The CDR3 runs to 18 residues. Germline-derived CDR1 and CDR2 are MDHEN and SYDVKM. V trimming: 3 bases; J trimming: 0 bases; junction bases outside the gene matches: 13. CDR3 region: CASSLGRVQRGHQETQYF. CDR3 coding DNA: TGTGCCAGCAGTTTGGGCAGGGTCCAGAGGGGGCACCAAGAGACCCAGTACTTC.

At least ten counts were recorded for this clonotype. This chain connects TRBV11-1 to TRBJ2-6; D is ambiguous. V was trimmed by 4 bases and J by 0 bases, leaving 4 bases between them. Germline assignment: CDR1 SGHAT and CDR2 FQDESV (reference sequence). The CDR3 has 14 residues. The CDR3: CASSSRSGANVLTF. The CDR3 DNA follows: TGTGCCAGCAGCTCCCGCTCTGGGGCCAACGTCCTGACTTTC. Variable domain in full (rest from reference TRBV11-1 and TRBJ2-6): EAEVAQSPRYKITEKSQAVAFWCDPISGHATLYWYRQILGQGPELLVQFQDESVVDDSQLPKDRFSAERLKGVDSTLKIQPAELGDSAMYLCASSSRSGANVLTFGAGSRLTVL.

At least ten counts were recorded for this clonotype. V and J are TRBV5-1 and TRBJ2-1; 11 bases are shared with TRBD1. The J segment lost 7 bases and the V segment lost 3 bases, leaving 6 bases of the junction unmatched. Germline V gene data show CDR1 as SGHRS and CDR2 as YFSETQ. The CDR3 sequence is 15 residues long. The CDR3, as DNA: TGCGCCAGCAGCTCCGCGGACAGGGGGCGGAATGAGCAGTTCTTC. This translates into CASSSADRGRNEQFF.

Ten or more counts support this clonotype. This rearrangement joins TRBV20-1 to TRBJ2-5; 14 bases map to TRBD2. There are 17 residues in the CDR3. CDR1 and CDR2 (germline): DFQATT, SNEGSKA (reference sequence). V was pared by 3 bases and J by 5 bases, with 11 bases of the junction left unmatched. The CDR3 protein is CSASRLAGGPRSETQYF. CDR3 bases: TGCAGTGCTAGTCGACTAGCGGGGGGGCCGCGCTCTGAGACCCAGTACTTC.